This T cell receptor beta chain was captured by sequencing in a study of blood T cell repertoires in COVID-19. Background on the study: COVID-19 samples from acute and convalescent phases originated in the United States, Italy and Spain. PBMCs, B-cell-depleted T cells, or T cells were the source of the cDNA or gDNA that made up the material.

This CDR3 spans 16 amino acids. Trimming shortened V by 2 bases and J by 10 bases, and 18 bases separated the two germline ends. The germline CDR1 and CDR2 sequences are SGHAT and FQNNGV. Measured with immunoSEQ multiplex PCR; TCRdb has only the in-frame clones, and not every one. The repertoire holds tens of thousands of clones, more than 60% seen once, with roughly 5.3% in the top ten. This clone was seen a few times. The chain carries TRBV11-2 and TRBJ1-6; D possibly corresponds to TRBD1 (5 bases). The source is a human donor in a cohort sampled during active COVID-19. Input material: peripheral blood. In DNA form, the CDR3 reads TGTGCCAGCAGCTTACCCCCGACAACGGGGGACTCACCCCTCCACTTT. This encodes CASSLPPTTGDSPLHF. The whole variable domain, remainder taken from reference TRBV11-2 and TRBJ1-6, is EAGVAQSPRYKIIEKRQSVAFWCNPISGHATLYWYQQILGQGPKLLIQFQNNGVVDDSQLPKDRFSAERLKGVDSTLKIQPAKLEDSAVYLCASSLPPTTGDSPLHFGNGTRLTVT.